Below, 30 T cell receptor beta chains from the same sample are listed, as sequenced in a study of T cell responses to AZD1222 COVID-19 vaccine. Data came from immunoSEQ multiplex PCR; TCRdb stores just in-frame clones and leaves some out. The sample includes around 76,000 clones, 84% of them seen just once. The sequencing here drew on peripheral blood, taken on day 0 of AZD1222 vaccination. These receptors were collected from an adult in good health.

J is TRBJ1-1 and V is TRBV7-2, with a weak D call TRBD1 (5 bases). This CDR3 contains 18 residues. Trimming removed 2 bases from V and 0 bases from J, with 19 bases in between. Germline values: CDR1 SGHTA, CDR2 FQGNSA. The CDR3 nucleotides read TGTGCCAGCAGCTTAACCGGGACGGTCCCGTCCATGAACACTGAAGCTTTCTTT. Protein: CASSLTGTVPSMNTEAFF.

This chain links TRBV7-2 with TRBJ2-1; TRBD1 is a possible D gene (6 bases). The CDR3 has 16 amino acids. Germline lookup yields CDR1 SGHTA and CDR2 FQGNSA. The germline V and J ends were trimmed by 0 bases and 7 bases, with 16 bases remaining between them. Here the CDR3 reads CASSLARTDPGNEQFF. In nucleotides, the CDR3 is TGTGCCAGCAGCTTAGCACGGACAGACCCAGGGAATGAGCAGTTCTTC.

This chain uses TRBV10-3 with TRBJ1-5; unclear D gene. Trimming removed 10 bases from V and 4 bases from J, with 17 bases in between. From germline, CDR1 is ENHRY and CDR2 SYGVKD. This CDR3 is 14 amino acids long. CDR3 region: CATLDSTSNQPQHF. The DNA of the CDR3 is TGTGCCACCCTGGATTCGACCAGTAATCAGCCCCAGCATTTT.

V and J are TRBV18 and TRBJ1-5, with no clear D. V lost 6 bases, J lost 1 base, and 10 bases lay in between. This CDR3 has 14 residues. Germline V gene data show CDR1 as KGHSH and CDR2 as LQKENI. The CDR3 region has the DNA TGTGCCAGCTCGCGTGACGGCAGCAATCAGCCCCAGCATTTT. Residues: CASSRDGSNQPQHF.

This clone appeared once. The gene calls are TRBV20-1 and TRBJ1-1; 9 bases line up with TRBD1. Trimming removed 3 bases from V and 4 bases from J; junction bases left unmatched: 3. Per germline, CDR1 DFQATT and CDR2 SNEGSKA (reference sequence). The CDR3 is 13 amino acids. For the CDR3, the DNA is TGCAGTGCTAGTCGGACAGGGGCCACTGAAGCTTTCTTT. Its translation is CSASRTGATEAFF.

The V and J genes are TRBV7-9 and TRBJ1-2, with D possibly TRBD1 on 5 matching bases. Germline V CDR1 and CDR2: SEHNR, FQNEAQ (reference sequence). Deletions cut 1 base from V and 4 bases from J, with 10 bases between. This CDR3 region has 14 residues. The CDR3, as DNA: TGTGCCAGCAGCTTAGAGAGGGGCCTCTATGGCTACACCTTC. The encoded protein is CASSLERGLYGYTF.

The J gene is TRBJ1-2, the V gene TRBV9; D may be TRBD1 (6 bases). V lost 0 bases, J lost 6 bases, and 15 bases lay in between. The germline V gene encodes CDR1 SGDLS and CDR2 YYNGEE. This CDR3 is 15 amino acids long. This chain's CDR3 is CASSVAGALSDGYTF. The CDR3 DNA sequence: TGTGCCAGCAGCGTAGCAGGGGCTCTCTCTGATGGCTACACCTTC.

This chain connects TRBV6-5 to TRBJ2-1; TRBD2 agrees at 8 bases. Losses at the gene ends were 7 bases for V and 9 bases for J; bases not matched to a gene: 14. From germline, CDR1 is MNHEY and CDR2 SVGAGI. The CDR3 runs to 15 residues. As DNA, the CDR3 is TGTGCCAGCAATACCGACACCCGGGGGGGAGGTGAGCAGTTCTTC. Encoded protein: CASNTDTRGGGEQFF.

V and J are TRBV19 and TRBJ2-3, with D possibly called TRBD1 or TRBD2 (5 bases each). The CDR3 covers 14 residues. Trimming took off 1 base at V and 4 bases at J, with 9 bases between the two ends. The germline V gene has CDR1 LNHDA and CDR2 SQIVND (reference sequence). The CDR3 region has the DNA TGTGCCAGTAGTATAGGGGGGTTTGCAGATACGCAGTATTTT. It yields the protein CASSIGGFADTQYF.

The rearrangement joins TRBV2 to TRBJ1-3, with a tentative D call TRBD1 (6 bases). CDR3 size: 15 residues. Between the trimmed V and J ends, which lost 2 bases and 2 bases, there was a span of 10 bases. Germline V lookup: CDR1 SNHLY, CDR2 FYNNEI. The CDR3 DNA sequence: TGTGCCAGCAGTGAACAGGGGTTGGCTGGAAACACCATATATTTT. Encoded protein: CASSEQGLAGNTIYF.

The chain has TRBV7-3 and TRBJ2-6; D uncertain. Germline-derived CDR1 and CDR2 are SGHTA and FQGTGA. V gave up 1 base and J gave up 0 bases, with 7 bases separating them. CDR3 length: 16 residues. The CDR3 sequence is CASSLNQHSGANVLTF. The DNA for the CDR3 is TGTGCCAGCAGCTTAAATCAGCACTCTGGGGCCAACGTCCTGACTTTC.

The chain employs TRBV28 and TRBJ1-2, with 9 bases aligning to TRBD1. Germline V gene lookup returns CDR1 MDHEN and CDR2 SYDVKM. With 4 bases clipped from V and 7 bases from J, the junction kept 7 bases outside the gene matches. This CDR3 region has 14 residues. CDR3 nucleotide sequence: TGTGCCAGCAGTTCAACCGGGACAGGGTTTGGCTACACCTTC. Amino acid sequence: CASSSTGTGFGYTF.

The chain is built from TRBV19 and TRBJ1-2; TRBD1 matches at 7 bases. Trimming cost V 4 bases and J 3 bases; bases outside gene matches: 5. CDR3 length: 14 amino acids. Germline V gene data show CDR1 as LNHDA and CDR2 as SQIVND (reference sequence). The CDR3 is CASSRGGGDYGYTF. The CDR3 DNA is TGTGCCAGTAGTAGAGGGGGCGGCGACTATGGCTACACCTTC.

The CDR3 bases are TGTGCCTGGAGGTCCGAGCGGTACTCCTACGAGCAGTACTTC. It codes for CAWRSERYSYEQYF. The genes are TRBV30 and TRBJ2-7; perhaps TRBD2 as D (5 bases). The CDR3 is 14 residues long. CDR1 is GTSNPN and CDR2 is SVGIG in the germline V gene (reference sequence). The V and J ends lost 3 bases and 0 bases respectively, with 12 bases between them.

The genes are TRBV5-1 and TRBJ1-5; TRBD1 matches 9 bases. Germline values: CDR1 SGHRS, CDR2 YFSETQ. This CDR3 region has 15 residues. V was clipped by 4 bases and J by 3 bases; unmatched bases: 5. CDR3 sequence: CASSLTGGINQPQHF. CDR3 nucleotides: TGCGCCAGCAGCCTGACAGGGGGGATCAATCAGCCCCAGCATTTT.

The chain uses TRBV6-5 and TRBJ2-7; 7 bases match TRBD1. Germline V gene data show CDR1 as MNHEY and CDR2 as SVGAGI. This CDR3 has 15 residues. With V trimmed by 5 bases and J by 6 bases, 13 bases remained unmatched. CDR3 sequence reads: CASSLPLDRIGEQYF. CDR3 in DNA: TGTGCCAGCAGTCTCCCTCTGGACAGGATAGGCGAGCAGTACTTC.

The chain uses TRBV11-2 and TRBJ2-7; D may be TRBD2 (5 bases). Germline V CDR1 and CDR2: SGHAT, FQNNGV. The V and J ends lost 4 bases and 7 bases respectively, with 14 bases between them. CDR3 length: 13 amino acids. CDR3 DNA sequence: TGTGCCAGCAGCTCGTATAGATCGGGAGAGCAGTACTTC. This codes for CASSSYRSGEQYF.

CDR3 protein: CASSRTSGGEETQYF. In nucleotides, the CDR3 is TGTGCCAGCTCACGGACTAGCGGGGGGGAAGAGACCCAGTACTTC. The gene calls are TRBV18 and TRBJ2-5, with 15 bases aligning to TRBD2. V gave up 4 bases and J gave up 3 bases; unmatched junction bases: 0. Per the germline V gene, CDR1 is KGHSH and CDR2 is LQKENI. This CDR3 contains 15 residues.

The chain employs TRBV5-4 and TRBJ1-6; maybe TRBD1 (6 bases). CDR1 and CDR2 (germline): SGHNT, YYREEE (reference sequence). The CDR3 is 15 residues long. Trimming shortened V by 3 bases and J by 5 bases, and 12 bases separated the two germline ends. Here the CDR3 reads CASSSGTLNNSPLHF. The CDR3 bases are TGTGCCAGCAGCTCAGGGACACTGAATAATTCACCCCTCCACTTT. Variable domain in full (rest from reference TRBV5-4 and TRBJ1-6): ETGVTQSPTHLIKTRGQQVTLRCSSQSGHNTVSWYQQALGQGPQFIFQYYREEENGRGNFPPRFSGLQFPNYSSELNVNALELDDSALYLCASSSGTLNNSPLHFGNGTRLTVT.

By sample share, this clone is medium-sized (0.01 to 0.1%). The chain employs TRBV3-1 (or the pseudogene TRBV3-2) and TRBJ2-5; D possibly uses TRBD1 or TRBD2 (5 bases each). The V and J ends lost 4 bases and 4 bases respectively, with 16 bases between them. The CDR3 has 15 amino acids. In germline, CDR1 is LGHDT, CDR2 YNNKEL (reference sequence). CDR3 residues: CASSREGTQRETQYF. DNA for the CDR3: TGTGCCAGCAGCCGGGAAGGGACCCAAAGAGAGACCCAGTACTTC.

The chain uses TRBV4-1 and TRBJ2-7, with 8 bases that match TRBD1. The V segment lost 4 bases and the J segment 3 bases; nucleotides outside the gene matches: 5. The CDR3 totals 14 residues. Germline CDR1 and CDR2: MGHRA and YSYEKL. For the CDR3, the DNA is TGCGCCAGCAGCCCAGGACAGGGATACTACGAGCAGTACTTC. This sequence encodes CASSPGQGYYEQYF.

The V gene is TRBV29-1, the J gene TRBJ1-1; 7 nucleotides line up with TRBD1. The CDR3 runs 13 residues. CDR1 SQVTM and CDR2 ANQGSEA come from the germline V gene. V gave up 8 bases and J gave up 3 bases; unmatched junction bases: 9. The CDR3: CSFWWGTDTEAFF. CDR3 DNA: TGCAGCTTTTGGTGGGGGACAGACACTGAAGCTTTCTTT.

V gene TRBV19 combines with J gene TRBJ1-2; 7 bases line up with TRBD1. This CDR3 has 16 amino acids. CDR1 and CDR2 from the germline V gene are LNHDA and SQIVND (reference sequence). The junction had 15 bases not matched to a gene; V was cut back by 4 bases and J by 7 bases. The CDR3 DNA is TGTGCCAGTAGTAGAACCGGCGGCAGGGGGTTTTCTGGCTACACCTTC. Its translation: CASSRTGGRGFSGYTF.

This clone was recorded once. The V and J genes are TRBV19 and TRBJ1-1; no clear D gene. Germline CDR1 and CDR2: LNHDA and SQIVND (reference sequence). This CDR3 contains 13 residues. Trimming cost V 2 bases and J 8 bases, with 12 bases left between them. In DNA, the CDR3 is TGTGCCAGTAGTATAATGGATCAGCTCGAAGCTTTCTTT. It encodes CASSIMDQLEAFF.

The chain is built from TRBV19 and TRBJ1-2; TRBD1 agrees at 10 bases. The CDR3 runs 15 residues. V shed 6 bases and J 5 bases; nucleotides not matched to a gene: 9. CDR1 is LNHDA and CDR2 is SQIVND in the germline V gene (reference sequence). CDR3 bases: TGTGCCAGTAGGGGACAGGGGAACTTTGGATATGGCTACACCTTC. This translates into CASRGQGNFGYGYTF.

The V gene is TRBV5-1, the J gene TRBJ2-7; TRBD2 is a possible D gene (5 bases). Trimming shortened V by 0 bases and J by 6 bases, and 13 bases separated the two germline ends. Per the germline V gene, CDR1 is SGHRS and CDR2 is YFSETQ. This CDR3 spans 14 amino acids. In DNA form, the CDR3 reads TGCGCCAGCAGCTTGGTTTGGTTAAGCGGCGAGCAGTACTTC. Its translation is CASSLVWLSGEQYF. Together with reference TRBV5-1 and TRBJ2-7, the CDR3 gives the full variable domain: KAGVTQTPRYLIKTRGQQVTLSCSPISGHRSVSWYQQTPGQGLQFLFEYFSETQRNKGNFPGRFSGRQFSNSRSEMNVSTLELGDSALYLCASSLVWLSGEQYFGPGTRLTVT.

The chain combines TRBV19 with TRBJ1-1, with D possibly TRBD1 on 5 matching bases. The CDR3 contains 15 residues. Germline CDR1 LNHDA, CDR2 SQIVND (reference sequence). The V gene lost 3 bases and the J gene lost 1 base, with 12 bases spanning the gap. The CDR3 reads CASSIPGPRNTEAFF. The CDR3 region has the DNA TGTGCCAGTAGTATCCCGGGACCGAGGAACACTGAAGCTTTCTTT.

This chain links TRBV9 with TRBJ2-2; possibly TRBD2 for D (5 bases). V was shortened by 4 bases and J by 7 bases, with 11 bases between the two germline ends. Per the germline V gene, CDR1 is SGDLS and CDR2 is YYNGEE. The CDR3 covers 13 residues. CDR3 coding DNA: TGTGCCAGCAGCCTCGCAGGACTCGGGGAGCTGTTTTTT. Encoded protein: CASSLAGLGELFF.

The J gene is TRBJ2-5, the V gene TRBV7-2, with 8 bases aligning to TRBD2. The CDR3 has 16 residues. Germline loops: CDR1 SGHTA, CDR2 FQGNSA. Unmatched junction bases numbered 8, after V lost 1 base and J lost 4 bases. CDR3 coding DNA: TGTGCCAGCAGCTTAGAGCCCGGGGGGGCCGGAGAGACCCAGTACTTC. Translated: CASSLEPGGAGETQYF.

Worth noting for this clone: Other DNA variants within this sample encode the same CDR3. This chain joins TRBV7-2 and TRBJ2-2, with D tentatively TRBD1 (6 bases). The CDR3 has 14 amino acids. Germline CDR1 SGHTA, CDR2 FQGNSA. Trimming removed 4 bases at V and 3 bases at J, with 9 bases between. CDR3 region: CASSSRTDTGELFF. The CDR3 DNA reads TGTGCCAGCAGCTCCCGGACAGACACCGGGGAGCTGTTTTTT.